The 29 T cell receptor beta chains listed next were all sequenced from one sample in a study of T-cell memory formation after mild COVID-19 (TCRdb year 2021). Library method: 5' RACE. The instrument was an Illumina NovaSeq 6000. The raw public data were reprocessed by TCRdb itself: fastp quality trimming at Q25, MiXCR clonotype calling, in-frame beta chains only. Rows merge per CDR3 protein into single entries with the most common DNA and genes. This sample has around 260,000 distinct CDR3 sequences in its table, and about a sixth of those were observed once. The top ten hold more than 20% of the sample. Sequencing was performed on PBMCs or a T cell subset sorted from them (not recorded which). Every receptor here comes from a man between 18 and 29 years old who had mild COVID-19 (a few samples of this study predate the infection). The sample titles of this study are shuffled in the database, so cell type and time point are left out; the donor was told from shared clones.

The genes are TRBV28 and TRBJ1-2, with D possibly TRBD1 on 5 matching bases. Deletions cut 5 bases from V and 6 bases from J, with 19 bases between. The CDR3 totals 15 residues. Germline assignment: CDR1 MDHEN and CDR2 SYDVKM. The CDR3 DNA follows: TGTGCCAGCAGTACCGCACAGGCTCCTGGCAATGGCTACACCTTC. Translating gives CASSTAQAPGNGYTF.

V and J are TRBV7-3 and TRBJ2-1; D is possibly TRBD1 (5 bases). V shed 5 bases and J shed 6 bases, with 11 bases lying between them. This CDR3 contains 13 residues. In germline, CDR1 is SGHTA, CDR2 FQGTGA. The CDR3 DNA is TGTGCCAGCAGCGACAGCCACGCCAATGAGCAGTTCTTC. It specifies CASSDSHANEQFF. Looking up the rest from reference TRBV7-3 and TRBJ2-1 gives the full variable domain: GAGVSQTPSNKVTEKGKYVELRCDPISGHTALYWYRQSLGQGPEFLIYFQGTGAADDSGLPNDRFFAVRPEGSVSTLKIQRTERGDSAVYLCASSDSHANEQFFGPGTRLTVL.

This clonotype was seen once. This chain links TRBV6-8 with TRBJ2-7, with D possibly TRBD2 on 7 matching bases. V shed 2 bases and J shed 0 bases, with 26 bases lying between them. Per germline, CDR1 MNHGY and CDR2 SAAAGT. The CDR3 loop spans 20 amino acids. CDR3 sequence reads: CASSYPTVRGRLGSSYEQYV. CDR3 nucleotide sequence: TGTGCCAGCAGTTACCCCACCGTGCGGGGGCGACTCGGAAGCTCCTACGAGCAGTACGTC.

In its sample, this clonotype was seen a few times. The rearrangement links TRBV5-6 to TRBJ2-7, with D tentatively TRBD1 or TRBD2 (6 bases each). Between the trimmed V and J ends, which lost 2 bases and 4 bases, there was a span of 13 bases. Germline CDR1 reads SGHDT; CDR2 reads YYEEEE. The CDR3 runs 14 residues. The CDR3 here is CASSFGGGVYEQYV. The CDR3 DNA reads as TGTGCCAGCAGCTTTGGAGGGGGAGTGTACGAGCAGTACGTC.

The CDR3 region has the DNA TGTGCCAGCAGCCAGCCGGGACAGAGATACGAGCAGTACTTC. Translating gives CASSQPGQRYEQYF. This chain uses TRBV4-2 with TRBJ2-7; 7 nucleotides agree with TRBD1. Germline V gene sequence: CDR1 LGHNA, CDR2 YNFKEQ. The CDR3 totals 14 residues. The V segment lost 3 bases and the J segment 4 bases; nucleotides outside the gene matches: 6.

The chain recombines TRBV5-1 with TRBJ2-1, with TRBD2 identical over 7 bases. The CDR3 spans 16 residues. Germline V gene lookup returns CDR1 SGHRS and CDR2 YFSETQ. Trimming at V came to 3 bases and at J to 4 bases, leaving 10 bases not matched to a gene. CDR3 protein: CASSSRLGGGYNEQFF. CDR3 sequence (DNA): TGCGCCAGCAGCTCCCGGTTGGGCGGGGGATACAATGAGCAGTTCTTC.

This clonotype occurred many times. In DNA form, the CDR3 reads TGCGCCAGCAGCCAAGTGGTGGCGGGGGGGCCCTATGAGCAGTTCTTC. The encoded protein is CASSQVVAGGPYEQFF. This chain uses TRBV4-1 with TRBJ2-1; 9 nucleotides align to TRBD2. This CDR3 is 16 amino acids long. Germline loops: CDR1 MGHRA, CDR2 YSYEKL. The trim removed 1 base at V and 8 bases at J, leaving 9 bases unmatched.

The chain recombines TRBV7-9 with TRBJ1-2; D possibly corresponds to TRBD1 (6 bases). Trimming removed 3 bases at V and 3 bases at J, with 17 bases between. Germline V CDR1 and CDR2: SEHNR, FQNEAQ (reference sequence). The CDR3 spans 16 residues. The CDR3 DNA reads TGTGCCAGCAGCTTCACGCTTAACAGGGAGGACTATGGCTACACCTTC. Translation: CASSFTLNREDYGYTF.

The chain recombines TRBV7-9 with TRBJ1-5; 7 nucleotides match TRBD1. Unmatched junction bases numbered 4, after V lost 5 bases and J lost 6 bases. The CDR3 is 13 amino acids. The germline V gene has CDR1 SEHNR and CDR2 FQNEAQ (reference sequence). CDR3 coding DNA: TGTGCCAGCAGCCCTGCAGGGGGTCAGCCCCAGCATTTT. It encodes CASSPAGGQPQHF. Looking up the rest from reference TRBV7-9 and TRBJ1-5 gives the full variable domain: DTGVSQNPRHKITKRGQNVTFRCDPISEHNRLYWYRQTLGQGPEFLTYFQNEAQLEKSRLLSDRFSAERPKGSFSTLEIQRTEQGDSAMYLCASSPAGGQPQHFGDGTRLSIL.

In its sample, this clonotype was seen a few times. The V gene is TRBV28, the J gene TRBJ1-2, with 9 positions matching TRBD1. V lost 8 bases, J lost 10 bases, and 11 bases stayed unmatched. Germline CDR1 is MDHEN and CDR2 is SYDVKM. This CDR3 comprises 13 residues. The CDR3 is CASQTRRTGDYTF. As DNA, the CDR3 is TGTGCCAGCCAAACTCGTCGGACAGGGGACTACACCTTC.

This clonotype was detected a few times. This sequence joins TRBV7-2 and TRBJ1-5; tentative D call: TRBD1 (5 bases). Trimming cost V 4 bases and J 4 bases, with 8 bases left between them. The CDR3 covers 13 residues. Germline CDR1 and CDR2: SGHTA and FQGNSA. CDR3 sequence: CASSYHRNQPQHF. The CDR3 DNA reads TGTGCCAGCAGCTATCACAGGAATCAGCCCCAGCATTTT. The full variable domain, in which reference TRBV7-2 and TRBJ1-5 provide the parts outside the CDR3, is GAGVSQSPSNKVTEKGKDVELRCDPISGHTALYWYRQSLGQGLEFLIYFQGNSAPDKSGLPSDRFSAERTGGSVSTLTIQRTQQEDSAVYLCASSYHRNQPQHFGDGTRLSIL.

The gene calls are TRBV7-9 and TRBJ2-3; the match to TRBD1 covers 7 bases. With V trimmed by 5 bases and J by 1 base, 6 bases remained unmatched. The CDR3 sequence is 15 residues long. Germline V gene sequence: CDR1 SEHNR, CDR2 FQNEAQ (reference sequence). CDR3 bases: TGTGCCAGCAGCAAGCCGGGACAGCGCACAGATACGCAGTATTTT. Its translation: CASSKPGQRTDTQYF.

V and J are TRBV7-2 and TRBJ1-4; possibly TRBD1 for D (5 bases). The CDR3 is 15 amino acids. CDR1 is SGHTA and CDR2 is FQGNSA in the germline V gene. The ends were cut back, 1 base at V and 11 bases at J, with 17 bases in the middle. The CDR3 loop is CASSLEVDWGGKLFF. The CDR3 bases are TGTGCCAGCAGCTTAGAGGTGGATTGGGGGGGGAAACTGTTTTTT.

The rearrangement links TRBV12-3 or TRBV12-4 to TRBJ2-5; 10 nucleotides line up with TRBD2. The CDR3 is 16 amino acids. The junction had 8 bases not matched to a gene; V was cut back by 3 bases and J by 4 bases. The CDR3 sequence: CASSLGSGGQGETQYF. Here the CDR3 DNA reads TGTGCCAGCAGTTTGGGTAGCGGGGGGCAGGGAGAGACCCAGTACTTC.

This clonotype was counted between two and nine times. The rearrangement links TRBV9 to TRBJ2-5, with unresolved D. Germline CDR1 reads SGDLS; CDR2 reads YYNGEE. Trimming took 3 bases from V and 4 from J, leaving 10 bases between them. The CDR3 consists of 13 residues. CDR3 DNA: TGTGCCAGCAGCGACTCGGTTGGAGAGACCCAGTACTTC. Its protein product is CASSDSVGETQYF.

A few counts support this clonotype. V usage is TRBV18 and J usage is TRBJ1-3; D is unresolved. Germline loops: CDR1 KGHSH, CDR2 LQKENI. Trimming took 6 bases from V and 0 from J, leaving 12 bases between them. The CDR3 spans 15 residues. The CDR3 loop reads CASSHGTASGNTIYF. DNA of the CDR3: TGTGCCAGCTCTCATGGTACAGCCTCTGGAAACACCATATATTTT. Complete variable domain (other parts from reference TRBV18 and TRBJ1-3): NAGVMQNPRHLVRRRGQEARLRCSPMKGHSHVYWYRQLPEEGLKFMVYLQKENIIDESGMPKERFSAEFPKEGPSILRIQQVVRGDSAAYFCASSHGTASGNTIYFGEGSWLTVV.

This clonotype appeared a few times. CDR3 in amino acids: CASSVGLAVETQYF. CDR3 in DNA: TGTGCCAGCAGTGTAGGACTAGCGGTGGAGACCCAGTACTTC. The V gene is TRBV6-2 or TRBV6-3, the J gene TRBJ2-5; 10 bases line up with TRBD2. The germline CDR1 and CDR2 sequences are MNHEY and SVGEGT. This CDR3 has 14 amino acids. V shed 5 bases, J shed 5 bases, and the junction held 5 bases outside the gene matches.

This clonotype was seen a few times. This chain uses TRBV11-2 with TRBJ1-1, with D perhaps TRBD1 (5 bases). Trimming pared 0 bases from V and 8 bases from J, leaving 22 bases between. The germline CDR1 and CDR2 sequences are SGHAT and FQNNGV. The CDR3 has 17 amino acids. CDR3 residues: CASSLDTWGGEVTEAFF. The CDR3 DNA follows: TGTGCCAGCAGCTTAGACACCTGGGGAGGGGAAGTCACCGAAGCTTTCTTT.

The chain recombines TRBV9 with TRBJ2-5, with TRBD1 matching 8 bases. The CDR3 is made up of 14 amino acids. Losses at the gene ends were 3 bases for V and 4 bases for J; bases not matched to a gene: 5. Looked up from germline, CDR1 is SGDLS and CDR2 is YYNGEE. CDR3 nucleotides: TGTGCCAGCAGCGCCGACAGGGGTGGAGAGACCCAGTACTTC. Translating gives CASSADRGGETQYF.

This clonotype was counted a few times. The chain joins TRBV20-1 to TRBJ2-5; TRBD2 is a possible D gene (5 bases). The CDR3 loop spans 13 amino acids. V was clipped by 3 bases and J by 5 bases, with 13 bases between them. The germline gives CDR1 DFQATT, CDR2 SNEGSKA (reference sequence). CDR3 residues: CSASSRGGETQYF. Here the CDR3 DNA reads TGCAGTGCTAGTTCCCGGGGTGGGGAGACCCAGTACTTC.

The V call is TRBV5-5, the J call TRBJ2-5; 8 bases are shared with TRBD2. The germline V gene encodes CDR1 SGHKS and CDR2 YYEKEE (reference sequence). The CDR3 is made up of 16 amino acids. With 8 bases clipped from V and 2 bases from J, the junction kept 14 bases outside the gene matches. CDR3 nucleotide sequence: TGTGCCAGTAACTTGGGGGCTAGCGGGCTTCAAGAGACCCAGTACTTC. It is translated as CASNLGASGLQETQYF.

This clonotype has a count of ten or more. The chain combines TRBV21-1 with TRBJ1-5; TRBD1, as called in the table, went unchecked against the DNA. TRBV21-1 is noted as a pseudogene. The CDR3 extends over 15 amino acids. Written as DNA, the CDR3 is TGTGCCAGCAGCAAAGTCAGGGACAAAAATCAGCCCCAGCATTTT. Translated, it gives CASSKVRDKNQPQHF.

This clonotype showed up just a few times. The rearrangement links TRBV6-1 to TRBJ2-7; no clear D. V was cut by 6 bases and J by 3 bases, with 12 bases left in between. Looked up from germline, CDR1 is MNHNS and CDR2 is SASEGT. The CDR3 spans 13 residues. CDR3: CASRENSFYEQYF. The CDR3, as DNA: TGTGCCAGCAGGGAAAACAGTTTCTACGAGCAGTACTTC.

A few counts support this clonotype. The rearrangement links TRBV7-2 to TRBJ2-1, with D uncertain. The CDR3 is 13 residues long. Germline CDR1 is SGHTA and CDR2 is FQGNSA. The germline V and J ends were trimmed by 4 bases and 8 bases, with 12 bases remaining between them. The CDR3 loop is CASSYASTYEQFF. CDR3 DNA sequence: TGTGCCAGCAGCTACGCCTCGACTTATGAGCAGTTCTTC.

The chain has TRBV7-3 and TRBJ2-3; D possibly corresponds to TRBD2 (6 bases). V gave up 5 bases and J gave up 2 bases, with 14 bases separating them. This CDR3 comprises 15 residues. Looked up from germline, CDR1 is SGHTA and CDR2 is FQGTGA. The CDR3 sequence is CASSIGAGPTDTQYF. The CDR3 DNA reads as TGTGCCAGCAGCATAGGGGCGGGGCCCACAGATACGCAGTATTTT.

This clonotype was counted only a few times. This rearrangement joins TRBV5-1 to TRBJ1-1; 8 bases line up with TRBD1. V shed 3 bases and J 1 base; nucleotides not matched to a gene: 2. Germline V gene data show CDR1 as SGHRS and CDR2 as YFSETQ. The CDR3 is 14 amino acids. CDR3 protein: CASSSDRANTEAFF. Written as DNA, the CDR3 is TGCGCCAGCAGCTCGGACAGGGCGAACACTGAAGCTTTCTTT.

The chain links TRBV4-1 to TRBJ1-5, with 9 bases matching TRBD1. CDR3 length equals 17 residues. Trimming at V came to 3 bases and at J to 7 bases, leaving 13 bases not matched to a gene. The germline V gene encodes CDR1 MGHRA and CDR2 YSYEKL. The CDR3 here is CASSQVGTGSRRQPQHF. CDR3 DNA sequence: TGCGCCAGCAGCCAGGTAGGGACAGGGAGCCGCAGGCAGCCCCAGCATTTT.

CDR3 amino acids: CASSPPGLSADTQYF. DNA of the CDR3: TGTGCCAGCAGCCCTCCGGGACTATCGGCCGATACGCAGTATTTT. The rearrangement joins TRBV9 to TRBJ2-3; 7 positions agree with TRBD2. V shed 4 bases and J 6 bases; nucleotides not matched to a gene: 11. The CDR3 length is 15 residues. Germline V gene data show CDR1 as SGDLS and CDR2 as YYNGEE.

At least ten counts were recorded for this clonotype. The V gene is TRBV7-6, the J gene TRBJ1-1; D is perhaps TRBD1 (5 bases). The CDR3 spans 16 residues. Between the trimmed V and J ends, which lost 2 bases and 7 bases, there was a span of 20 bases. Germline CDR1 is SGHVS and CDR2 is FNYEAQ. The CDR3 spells CASSLKGEGPLGEAFF. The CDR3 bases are TGTGCCAGCAGCTTAAAGGGTGAGGGGCCACTGGGTGAAGCTTTCTTT.